The entry below gives a single T cell receptor beta chain sequence along with its context. Its cognate antigen is unknown. This CDR3 is 13 amino acids long. Per the germline V gene, CDR1 is SGHAT and CDR2 is FQNNGV. V lost 2 bases, J lost 3 bases, and 8 bases lay in between. The data belong to a study of hypomethylating agent response in myelodysplastic syndrome. Study context: With a mean age of approximately 69 +/- 5.7 years, patients were most commonly cytogenetically diploid. About five patients were non-responders, while about 6 showed complete response or hematologic improvement. The most frequent mutation was TET2, in about 45% of the 11 patients. General study points: More novel clonotypes appeared in responders; more contracted clonotypes appeared in non-responders after treatment.

Generated by immunoSEQ multiplex PCR, the TCRdb table keeps only in-frame clones and is missing some. This table holds fewer than 7,500 clones, around 78% found once. The clonotype comes from a human donor with myelodysplastic syndrome. The specimen was bone marrow, collected before or after starting hypomethylating agent treatment for myelodysplastic syndrome (not recorded which). V is TRBV11-2 and J is TRBJ2-7; the D is unclear. The CDR3 region has the DNA TGTGCCAGCAGCTTAAGTGGTGGCTACGAGCAGTACTTC. The encoded protein is CASSLSGGYEQYF. The full variable domain, in which reference TRBV11-2 and TRBJ2-7 provide the parts outside the CDR3, is EAGVAQSPRYKIIEKRQSVAFWCNPISGHATLYWYQQILGQGPKLLIQFQNNGVVDDSQLPKDRFSAERLKGVDSTLKIQPAKLEDSAVYLCASSLSGGYEQYFGPGTRLTVT.